This T cell receptor beta chain originates from a study of T-cell reconstitution after alpha-beta-depleted transplantation in children. Study-level points and caveats: High day-60 TCRbeta diversity in some patients came from surviving recipient T cells and thymic progenitors. As was reported, about two months after transplant, alpha-beta T cells came from several hundred expanded graft clones. Once a year had passed after transplant, T-cell counts and diversity came mostly from newly produced T cells.

In regard to this clonotype: Its antigen is not known.

Unique molecular identifiers were incorporated when the TCRbeta library was constructed. TCRdb analysed the PCR reads with MiXCR anew, one entry per CDR3 protein. The data hold roughly 100,000 distinct CDR3 sequences, with under 9% observed a single time. The clonotype was recovered from a boy aged 2 to 9 with acute lymphoblastic leukemia, due to receive a stem cell transplant. Material: PBMCs, obtained before TCRalphabeta/CD19-depleted stem cell transplant.

CDR3 protein: CASSRGDRGQTDTQYF. The CDR3 DNA is TGTGCCAGCAGCCGCGGGGACAGGGGGCAAACAGATACGCAGTATTTT. The rearrangement uses TRBV14 and TRBJ2-3; 12 bases are shared with TRBD1. Per germline, CDR1 SGHDN and CDR2 FVKESK. V shed 4 bases, J shed 3 bases, and the junction held 5 bases outside the gene matches. The CDR3 covers 16 residues.